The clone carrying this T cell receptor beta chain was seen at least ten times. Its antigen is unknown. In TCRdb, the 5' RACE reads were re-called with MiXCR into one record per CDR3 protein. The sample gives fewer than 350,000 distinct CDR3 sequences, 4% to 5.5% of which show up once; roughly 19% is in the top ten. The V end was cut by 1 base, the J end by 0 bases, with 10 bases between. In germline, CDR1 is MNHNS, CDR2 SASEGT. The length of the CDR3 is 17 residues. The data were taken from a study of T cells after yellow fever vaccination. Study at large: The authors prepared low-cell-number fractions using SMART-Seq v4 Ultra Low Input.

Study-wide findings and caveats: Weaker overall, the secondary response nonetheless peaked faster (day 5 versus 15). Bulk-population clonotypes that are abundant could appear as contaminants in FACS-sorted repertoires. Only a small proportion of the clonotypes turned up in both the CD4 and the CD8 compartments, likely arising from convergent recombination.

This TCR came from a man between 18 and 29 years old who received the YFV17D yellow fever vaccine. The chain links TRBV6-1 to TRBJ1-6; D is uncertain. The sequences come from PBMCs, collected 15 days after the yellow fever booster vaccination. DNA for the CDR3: TGTGCCAGCAGTGAAGAAAGGAGGAGCTCCTATAATTCACCCCTCCACTTT. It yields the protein CASSEERRSSYNSPLHF.